The 29 T cell receptor beta chains reported below all come from one sample, sequenced in a study of cytomegalovirus exposure and HLA in healthy donors. Only in-frame clones appear in the TCRdb table, and some are missing; sequencing was by immunoSEQ multiplex PCR. The sample holds around 160,000 clones, over 80% seen once. The sample was PBMCs. The source of these receptors is a man under 40 in good health and CMV-seropositive.

The chain carries TRBV5-6 and TRBJ2-7, with TRBD1 identical over 9 bases. CDR3 length equals 15 residues. V gave up 3 bases and J gave up 3 bases; unmatched junction bases: 7. The germline V gene has CDR1 SGHDT and CDR2 YYEEEE. In DNA form, the CDR3 reads TGTGCCAGCAGCTCAAGCCGGGACAGGGTCTACGAGCAGTACTTC. As protein: CASSSSRDRVYEQYF.

The J gene is TRBJ1-1, the V gene TRBV5-1; D is ambiguous. Germline values: CDR1 SGHRS, CDR2 YFSETQ. V was trimmed by 2 bases and J by 2 bases, leaving 16 bases between them. The CDR3 is made up of 16 amino acids. CDR3 amino acids: CASSFSPILRNTEAFF. DNA of the CDR3: TGCGCCAGCAGCTTTTCTCCAATCCTGCGAAACACTGAAGCTTTCTTT.

The V call is TRBV6-5, the J call TRBJ2-1; D is unclear. The V gene lost 2 bases and the J gene lost 6 bases, with 8 bases spanning the gap. CDR1 and CDR2 from the germline V gene are MNHEY and SVGAGI. CDR3 length equals 13 residues. CDR3 loop: CASSYGAPNEQFF. The CDR3 DNA follows: TGTGCCAGCAGTTACGGAGCTCCCAATGAGCAGTTCTTC.

The rearrangement joins TRBV19 to TRBJ2-1; 13 nucleotides match TRBD2. Trimming at V came to 5 bases and at J to 6 bases, leaving 16 bases not matched to a gene. CDR3 size: 19 residues. CDR1 is LNHDA, CDR2 SQIVND, per germline (reference sequence). The CDR3 sequence is CASSSIGLAGARRGNEQFF. CDR3 in DNA: TGTGCCAGTAGTTCAATCGGACTAGCGGGGGCCCGACGAGGCAATGAGCAGTTCTTC.

This clone was seen once. The V and J genes are TRBV6-6 and TRBJ1-3; no firm D call. CDR1 and CDR2 from the germline V gene are MNHNY and SVGAGI (reference sequence). The CDR3 runs 12 residues. The V end was cut by 2 bases, the J end by 8 bases, with 7 bases between. The CDR3 coding sequence is TGTGCCAGCAGTTACCCATCGGACACCATATATTTT. Its protein is CASSYPSDTIYF.

The genes are TRBV10-3 and TRBJ2-7; 8 bases line up with TRBD1. The CDR3 runs to 13 residues. Germline assignment: CDR1 ENHRY and CDR2 SYGVKD. After removal of 8 bases from V and 0 bases from J, the junction contained 3 bases not matched to a gene. This CDR3 is CAIQGAGSYEQYF. CDR3 in DNA: TGTGCCATCCAGGGGGCCGGCTCCTACGAGCAGTACTTC.

As regards this clone: At the DNA level, this CDR3 is encoded by other sequences in the same sample as well. The chain carries TRBV5-1 and TRBJ2-5; 8 bases are a match to TRBD2. Germline assignment: CDR1 SGHRS and CDR2 YFSETQ. J gave up 4 bases and V 4 bases, and 3 bases lay outside the gene matches. The CDR3 length is 13 residues. The CDR3 spells CASSPGGGETQYF. The CDR3, as DNA: TGCGCCAGCAGCCCCGGGGGGGGAGAGACCCAGTACTTC. Looking up the rest from reference TRBV5-1 and TRBJ2-5 gives the full variable domain: KAGVTQTPRYLIKTRGQQVTLSCSPISGHRSVSWYQQTPGQGLQFLFEYFSETQRNKGNFPGRFSGRQFSNSRSEMNVSTLELGDSALYLCASSPGGGETQYFGPGTRLLVL.

The rearrangement uses TRBV27 and TRBJ2-1; TRBD1 aligns across 7 bases. This CDR3 has 15 residues. V lost 4 bases and J lost 0; bases outside the gene matches: 3. Looked up from germline, CDR1 is MNHEY and CDR2 is SMNVEV (reference sequence). The DNA for the CDR3 is TGTGCCAGCAGTTCAACAGGGGACTCCTACAATGAGCAGTTCTTC. Amino acid sequence: CASSSTGDSYNEQFF.

This chain connects TRBV7-2 to TRBJ1-5; D might be TRBD1 (6 bases). Trimming removed 5 bases from V and 3 bases from J, with 11 bases in between. CDR1 is SGHTA, CDR2 FQGNSA, per germline. The CDR3 covers 14 residues. The CDR3 spells CASSPRTVNQPQHF. CDR3 bases: TGTGCCAGCAGCCCGCGGACAGTCAATCAGCCCCAGCATTTT.

The chain carries TRBV9 and TRBJ1-2; possible D gene TRBD1, 5 bases. V shed 0 bases and J shed 4 bases, with 7 bases lying between them. Germline V gives CDR1 SGDLS, CDR2 YYNGEE. The CDR3 sequence is 13 residues long. CDR3: CASSVVGAYGYTF. CDR3 bases: TGTGCCAGCAGCGTAGTAGGGGCCTATGGCTACACCTTC.

The gene calls are TRBV6-4 and TRBJ2-3, with 7 nucleotides matching TRBD2. The CDR3 length is 16 residues. CDR1 and CDR2 (germline): MRHNA, SNTAGT. V was pared by 2 bases and J by 2 bases, with 7 bases of the junction left unmatched. The CDR3 region has the DNA TGTGCCAGCAGTGACGAAGCGGGGTTCTTCACAGATACGCAGTATTTT. It codes for CASSDEAGFFTDTQYF.

The genes are TRBV1 and TRBJ2-3; no DNA check was done on the table's D call, TRBD2. TRBV1 is tagged as a pseudogene. CDR3 length: 17 residues. The CDR3 region is CTSSQDKAGGRTDTQYF. Written as DNA, the CDR3 is TGCACCAGCAGCCAAGATAAAGCGGGGGGACGCACAGATACGCAGTATTTT.

V and J are TRBV18 and TRBJ2-3; D call uncertain. The CDR3 is made up of 14 amino acids. Germline V CDR1 and CDR2: KGHSH, LQKENI. V was cut by 5 bases and J by 1 base, with 10 bases left in between. DNA of the CDR3: TGTGCCAGCTCATCCAGGCAGGGCACAGATACGCAGTATTTT. It is translated as CASSSRQGTDTQYF.

This chain joins TRBV7-2 and TRBJ1-2; 7 positions agree with TRBD1. V shed 5 bases, J shed 1 base, and the junction held 4 bases outside the gene matches. The CDR3 is 14 amino acids. The germline gives CDR1 SGHTA, CDR2 FQGNSA. The CDR3 nucleotides are TGTGCCAGCAGCCACAGGGGCGGTAACTATGGCTACACCTTC. Protein: CASSHRGGNYGYTF.

The chain couples TRBV6-5 to TRBJ2-7, with a weak D call TRBD1 (6 bases). Trimming pared 4 bases from V and 3 bases from J, leaving 16 bases between. The length of the CDR3 is 15 residues. The germline V gene has CDR1 MNHEY and CDR2 SVGAGI. CDR3 DNA: TGTGCCAGCAGTTGGTCCGGTGGCAGGGGCTACGAGCAGTACTTC. It codes for CASSWSGGRGYEQYF.

V gene TRBV9 combines with J gene TRBJ1-6, with D possibly TRBD1 on 6 matching bases. With 3 bases removed from V and 3 bases from J, the gap between germline ends came to 13 bases. Germline CDR1 is SGDLS and CDR2 is YYNGEE. CDR3 length: 16 amino acids. The CDR3 loop reads CASSAGVLDYNSPLHF. In DNA, the CDR3 is TGTGCCAGCAGCGCAGGGGTGTTGGACTATAATTCACCCCTCCACTTT.

In DNA, the CDR3 is TGCAGCGTTTGTCGACTAGCGGGGGTAAGCAATGAGCAGTTCTTC. Translating gives CSVCRLAGVSNEQFF. The gene calls are TRBV29-1 and TRBJ2-1; 12 nucleotides match TRBD2. Germline V gene lookup returns CDR1 SQVTM and CDR2 ANQGSEA. The ends lost 5 bases at V and 6 bases at J; junction bases unmatched: 8. The CDR3 covers 15 residues.

The chain is built from TRBV13 and TRBJ2-3; tentative D call: TRBD2 (5 bases). There are 12 residues in the CDR3. Trimming cost V 5 bases and J 3 bases, with 6 bases left between them. Germline V CDR1 and CDR2: PRHDT, FYEKMQ (reference sequence). CDR3 sequence reads: CASSGETDTQYF. The CDR3 DNA is TGTGCCAGCAGCGGGGAGACAGATACGCAGTATTTT.

CDR3 protein: CASSELTGGNQPQHF. CDR3 sequence (DNA): TGTGCCAGCAGTGAATTAACAGGGGGCAATCAGCCCCAGCATTTT. The chain combines TRBV6-1 with TRBJ1-5, with 7 bases identical to TRBD1. Per germline, CDR1 MNHNS and CDR2 SASEGT. This CDR3 spans 15 amino acids. With V trimmed by 2 bases and J by 2 bases, 3 bases remained unmatched.

The chain joins TRBV19 to TRBJ1-2; D is unclear. Trimming stripped 7 bases from V and 8 bases from J, with 23 bases between. The CDR3 length is 15 residues. The V gene's germline CDR1 is LNHDA and CDR2 SQIVND (reference sequence). CDR3 residues: CASTPLGRVNEGYTF. As DNA, the CDR3 is TGTGCCAGTACCCCCCTGGGCAGAGTAAACGAAGGCTACACCTTC.

The chain combines TRBV6-5 with TRBJ2-7; D is unclear. Looked up from germline, CDR1 is MNHEY and CDR2 is SVGAGI. The V end was cut by 0 bases, the J end by 0 bases, with 12 bases between. This CDR3 has 16 residues. The CDR3 protein is CASSYSGQQLSYEQYF. The CDR3 nucleotides are TGTGCCAGCAGTTACTCGGGCCAACAACTCTCCTACGAGCAGTACTTC.

The chain joins TRBV19 to TRBJ2-1; D is undetermined. Trimming removed 11 bases from V and 4 bases from J, with 12 bases in between. This CDR3 region has 12 residues. CDR1 is LNHDA, CDR2 SQIVND, per germline (reference sequence). The CDR3 loop reads CACGQSYNEQFF. Written as DNA, the CDR3 is TGTGCCTGCGGTCAATCTTACAATGAGCAGTTCTTC. The full variable domain, rest sourced from reference TRBV19 and TRBJ2-1, is DGGITQSPKYLFRKEGQNVTLSCEQNLNHDAMYWYRQDPGQGLRLIYYSQIVNDFQKGDIAEGYSVSREKKESFPLTVTSAQKNPTAFYLCACGQSYNEQFFGPGTRLTVL.

This sequence joins TRBV9 and TRBJ2-7; TRBD2 is a possible D gene (6 bases). The CDR3 extends over 12 amino acids. V lost 2 bases and J lost 6, with 9 bases in between. CDR1 and CDR2 from the germline V gene are SGDLS and YYNGEE. CDR3 in DNA: TGTGCCAGCAGCGTTAATAGCGGCGAGCAGTACTTC. Translation: CASSVNSGEQYF.

This clone occurred once. The chain carries TRBV7-2 and TRBJ2-7; TRBD2 is a possible D gene (5 bases). Trimming pared 5 bases from V and 4 bases from J, leaving 12 bases between. Germline V lookup: CDR1 SGHTA, CDR2 FQGNSA. The CDR3 runs 13 residues. CDR3 in amino acids: CASSPGLFYEQYF. The DNA for the CDR3 is TGTGCCAGCAGCCCGGGGTTATTTTACGAGCAGTACTTC.

V usage is TRBV4-3 and J usage is TRBJ1-1; the D is unclear. Germline loops: CDR1 LGHNA, CDR2 YSLEER. Trimming cost V 4 bases and J 3 bases, with 18 bases left between them. CDR3 length: 16 residues. The CDR3 reads CASSLAFSGDHTEAFF. The CDR3 DNA is TGCGCCAGCAGCCTCGCATTCTCGGGTGACCACACTGAAGCTTTCTTT.

V is TRBV6-5 and J is TRBJ1-5; D is uncertain. V dropped 11 bases and J dropped 3 bases, with 14 bases sitting between them. Germline CDR1 is MNHEY and CDR2 is SVGAGI. The CDR3 length is 13 residues. CDR3 residues: CASRAGFNQPQHF. CDR3 DNA sequence: TGTGCCTCGCGAGCGGGCTTCAATCAGCCCCAGCATTTT.

The chain employs TRBV7-9 and TRBJ2-1; D might be TRBD2 (7 bases). With 0 bases removed from V and 4 bases from J, the gap between germline ends came to 10 bases. The CDR3 runs to 15 residues. Germline assignment: CDR1 SEHNR and CDR2 FQNEAQ (reference sequence). CDR3 DNA: TGTGCCAGCAGCTTAGCAGGGGGGGCATACAATGAGCAGTTCTTC. Translation: CASSLAGGAYNEQFF.

This clone was seen only once. The V and J genes are TRBV7-8 and TRBJ1-5; 8 bases line up with TRBD1. The CDR3 covers 15 residues. With V trimmed by 5 bases and J by 6 bases, 9 bases remained unmatched. CDR1 and CDR2 from the germline V gene are SGHVS and FQNEAQ. Here the CDR3 DNA reads TGTGCCAGCAGCCCGCGTCGACAGGGGTTTCAGCCCCAGCATTTT. The encoded protein is CASSPRRQGFQPQHF.

The chain recombines TRBV27 with TRBJ1-2; the D is unclear. Germline V CDR1 and CDR2: MNHEY, SMNVEV (reference sequence). V was trimmed by 5 bases and J by 4 bases, leaving 20 bases between them. CDR3 length equals 16 residues. In nucleotides, the CDR3 is TGTGCCAGCAGTCATACCGGGTCCCTTTTCGGCTATGGCTACACCTTC. As protein: CASSHTGSLFGYGYTF.